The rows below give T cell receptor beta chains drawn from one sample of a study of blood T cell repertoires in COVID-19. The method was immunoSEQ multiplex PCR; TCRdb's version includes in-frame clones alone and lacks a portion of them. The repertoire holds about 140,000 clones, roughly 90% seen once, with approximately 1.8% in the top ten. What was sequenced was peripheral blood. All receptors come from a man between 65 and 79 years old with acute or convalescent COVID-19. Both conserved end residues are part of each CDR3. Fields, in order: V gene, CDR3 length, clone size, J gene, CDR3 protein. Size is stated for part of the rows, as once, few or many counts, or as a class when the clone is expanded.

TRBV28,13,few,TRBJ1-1,CASSLGQNTEAFF
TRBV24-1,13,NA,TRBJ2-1,CATSDSTRDSLFF
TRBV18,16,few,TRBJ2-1,CASSPRETGASSEQFF
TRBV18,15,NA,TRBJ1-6,CASSPRRTRDSPLHF
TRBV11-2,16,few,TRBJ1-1,CASSLAGSFSVPEAFF
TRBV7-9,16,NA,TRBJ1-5,CASSLGRTGNHQPQHF
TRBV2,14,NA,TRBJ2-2,CASRQTSPSGELFF
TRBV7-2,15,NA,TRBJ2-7,CASSLDGVNSYEQYF
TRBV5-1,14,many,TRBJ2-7,CASRDRGRVYEQYF
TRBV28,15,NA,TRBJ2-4,CASSPGQAAKNIQYF
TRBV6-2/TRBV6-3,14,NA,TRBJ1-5,CASSYSSRYQPQHF
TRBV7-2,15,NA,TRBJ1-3,CASSPTGGGGNTIYF
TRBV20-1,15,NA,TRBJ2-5,CSASPRGSGEETQYF
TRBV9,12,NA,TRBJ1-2,CASSLRGHGYTF
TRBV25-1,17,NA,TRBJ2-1,CASSGGLAGVLVNEQFF
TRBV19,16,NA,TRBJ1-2,CASSMFAGQGDYGYTF
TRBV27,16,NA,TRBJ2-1,CASSFLGGGSYNEQFF
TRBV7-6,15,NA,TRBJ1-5,CASSLGVGGDQPQHF
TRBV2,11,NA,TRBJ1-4,CASSANLKLFF
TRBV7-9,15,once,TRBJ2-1,CASSLGTSGYQEQFF
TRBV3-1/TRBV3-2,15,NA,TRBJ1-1,CASSQELGGGAEAFF
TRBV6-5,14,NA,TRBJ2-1,CASGTSGSVDEQFF
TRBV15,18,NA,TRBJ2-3,CATSRALIAGSRTDTQYF
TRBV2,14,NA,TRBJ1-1,CASSGSRGNTEAFF
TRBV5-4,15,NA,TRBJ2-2,CASSLRTGNTGELFF
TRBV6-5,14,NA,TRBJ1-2,CATIITRQGAGYTF
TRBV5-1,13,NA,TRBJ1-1,CASSLGTGTEAFF
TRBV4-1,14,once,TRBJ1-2,CASSQSTLTYGYTF
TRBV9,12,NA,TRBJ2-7,CASSLTGVEQYF
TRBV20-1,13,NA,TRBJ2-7,CSASVGAIYEQYF
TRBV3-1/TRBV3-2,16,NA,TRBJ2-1,CASSRPGGAPYNEQFF
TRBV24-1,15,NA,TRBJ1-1,CATRQGAKKNTEAFF
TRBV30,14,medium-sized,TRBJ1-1,CAWSVLGEDTEAFF
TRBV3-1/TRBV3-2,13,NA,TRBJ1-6,CASSPAANSPLHF
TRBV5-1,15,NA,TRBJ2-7,CASSLATGRAGEQYF
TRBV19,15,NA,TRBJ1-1,CASSSTGTLNTEAFF
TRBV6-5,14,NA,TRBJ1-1,CASSPRGANTEAFF
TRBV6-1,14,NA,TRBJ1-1,CASSETSMNTEAFF
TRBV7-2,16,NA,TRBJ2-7,CASSLKGGVSSYEQYF
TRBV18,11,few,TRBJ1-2,CASSSVYGYTF
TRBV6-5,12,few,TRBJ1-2,CASTLGISGYTF
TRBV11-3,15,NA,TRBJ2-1,CAGSLELAGVSEQFF
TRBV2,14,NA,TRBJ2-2,CASSGQGAAGELFF
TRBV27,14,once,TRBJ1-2,CASSPWTGGDGYTF
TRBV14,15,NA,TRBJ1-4,CASSQDHRQGLKLFF
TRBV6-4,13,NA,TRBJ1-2,CASSPGGFYGYTF
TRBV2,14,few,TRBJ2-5,CASRTTTFQETQYF
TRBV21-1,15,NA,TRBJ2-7,CASSPRTGDPYEQYF
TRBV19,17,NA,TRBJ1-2,CASSEVSAGWHSYGYTF
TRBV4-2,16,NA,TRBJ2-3,CASSPGQGTTTDTQYF
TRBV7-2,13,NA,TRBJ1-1,CASSLQANTEAFF
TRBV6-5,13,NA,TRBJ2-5,CASRRQGVETQYF